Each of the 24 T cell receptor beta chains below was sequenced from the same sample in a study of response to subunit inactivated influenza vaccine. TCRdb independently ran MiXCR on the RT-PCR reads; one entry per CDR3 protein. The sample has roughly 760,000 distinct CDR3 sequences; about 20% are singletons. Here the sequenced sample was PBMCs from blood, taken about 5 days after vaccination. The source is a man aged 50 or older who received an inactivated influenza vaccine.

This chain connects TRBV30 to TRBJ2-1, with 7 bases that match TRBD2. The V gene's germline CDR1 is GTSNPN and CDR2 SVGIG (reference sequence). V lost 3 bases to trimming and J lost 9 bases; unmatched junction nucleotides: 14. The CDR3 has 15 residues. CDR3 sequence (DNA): TGTGCCTGGAGCTGGGAGGGCGGGGCCGTTAGTGAGCAGTTCTTC. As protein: CAWSWEGGAVSEQFF.

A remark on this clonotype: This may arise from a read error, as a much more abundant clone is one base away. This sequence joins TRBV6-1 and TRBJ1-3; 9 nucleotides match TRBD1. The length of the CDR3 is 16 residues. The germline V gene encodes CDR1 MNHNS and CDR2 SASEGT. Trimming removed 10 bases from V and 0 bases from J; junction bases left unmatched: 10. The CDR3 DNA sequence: TGTGCCAACAGCCGTACAGGGGGCTTCTCTGGAAACACCATATATTTT. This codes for CANSRTGGFSGNTIYF.

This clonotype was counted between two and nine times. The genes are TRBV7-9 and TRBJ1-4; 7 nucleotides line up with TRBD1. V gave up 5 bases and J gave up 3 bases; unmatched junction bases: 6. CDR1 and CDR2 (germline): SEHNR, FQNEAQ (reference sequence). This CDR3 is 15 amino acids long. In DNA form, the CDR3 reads TGTGCCAGCAGCCTCACCGGGACAGCTAATGAAAAACTGTTTTTT. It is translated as CASSLTGTANEKLFF.

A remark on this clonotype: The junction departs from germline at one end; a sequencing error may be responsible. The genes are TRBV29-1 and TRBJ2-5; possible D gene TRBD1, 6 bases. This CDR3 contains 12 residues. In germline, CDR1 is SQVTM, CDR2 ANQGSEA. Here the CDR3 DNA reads TGCAGCGCTGAAACAGGGCAAGTGGCCCAGTACTTC. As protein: CSAETGQVAQYF.

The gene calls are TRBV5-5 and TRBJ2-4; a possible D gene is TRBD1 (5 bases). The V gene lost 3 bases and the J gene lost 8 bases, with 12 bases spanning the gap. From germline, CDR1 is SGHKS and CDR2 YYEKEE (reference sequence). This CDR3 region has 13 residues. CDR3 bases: TGTGCCAGCAGCTCTTCAGGGTTGGACATTCAGTACTTC. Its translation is CASSSSGLDIQYF.

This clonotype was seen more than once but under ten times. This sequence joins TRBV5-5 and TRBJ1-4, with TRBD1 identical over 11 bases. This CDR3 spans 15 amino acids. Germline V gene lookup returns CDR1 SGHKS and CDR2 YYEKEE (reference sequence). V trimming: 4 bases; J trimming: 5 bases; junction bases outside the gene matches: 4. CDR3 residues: CASSRGTGGNEKLFF. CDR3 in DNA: TGTGCCAGCAGCCGCGGGACAGGGGGAAATGAAAAACTGTTTTTT.

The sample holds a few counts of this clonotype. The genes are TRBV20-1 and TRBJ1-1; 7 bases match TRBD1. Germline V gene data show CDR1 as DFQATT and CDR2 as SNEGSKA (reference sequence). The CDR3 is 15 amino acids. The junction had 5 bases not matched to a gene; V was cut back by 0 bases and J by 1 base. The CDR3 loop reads CSARDQGGANTEAFF. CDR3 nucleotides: TGCAGTGCTAGAGATCAAGGGGGCGCGAACACTGAAGCTTTCTTT.

CDR3 protein: CSAPDRLSNQPQHF. CDR3 DNA: TGCAGTGCACCCGACAGACTTAGCAATCAGCCCCAGCATTTT. V usage is TRBV20-1 and J usage is TRBJ1-5, with D perhaps TRBD1 (5 bases). V dropped 6 bases and J dropped 0 bases, with 12 bases sitting between them. Germline-derived CDR1 and CDR2 are DFQATT and SNEGSKA (reference sequence). This CDR3 spans 14 amino acids.

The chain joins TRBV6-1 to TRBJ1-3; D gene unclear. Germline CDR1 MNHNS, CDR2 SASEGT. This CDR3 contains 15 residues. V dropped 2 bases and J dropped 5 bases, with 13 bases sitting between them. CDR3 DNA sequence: TGTGCCAGCAGTGAAATCGGCCGCCCGAGAAACACCATATATTTT. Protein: CASSEIGRPRNTIYF.

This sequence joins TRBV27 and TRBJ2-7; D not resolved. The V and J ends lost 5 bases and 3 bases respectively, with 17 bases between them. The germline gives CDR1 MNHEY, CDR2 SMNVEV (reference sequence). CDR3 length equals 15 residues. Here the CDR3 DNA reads TGTGCCAGCAGTCTTATCGGACCACAAATCTACGAGCAGTACTTC. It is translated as CASSLIGPQIYEQYF.

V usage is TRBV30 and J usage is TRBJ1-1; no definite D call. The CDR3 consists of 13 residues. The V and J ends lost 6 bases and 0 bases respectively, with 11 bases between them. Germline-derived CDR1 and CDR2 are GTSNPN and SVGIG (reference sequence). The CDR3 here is CACFRDMNTEAFF. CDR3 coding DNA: TGTGCCTGCTTCCGGGATATGAACACTGAAGCTTTCTTT.

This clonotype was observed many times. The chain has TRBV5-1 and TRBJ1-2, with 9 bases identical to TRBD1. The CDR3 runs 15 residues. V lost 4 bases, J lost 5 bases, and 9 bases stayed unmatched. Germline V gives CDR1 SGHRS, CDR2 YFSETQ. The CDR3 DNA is TGCGCCAGCAGCCTATCTGTGGGGACAGGGTATGGCTACACCTTC. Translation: CASSLSVGTGYGYTF.

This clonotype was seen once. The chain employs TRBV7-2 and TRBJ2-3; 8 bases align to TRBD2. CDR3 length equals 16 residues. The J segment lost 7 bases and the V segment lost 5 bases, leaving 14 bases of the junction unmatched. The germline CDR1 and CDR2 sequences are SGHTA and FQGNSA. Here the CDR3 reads CASSHKAGATTHTQYF. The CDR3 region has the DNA TGTGCCAGCAGCCATAAAGCGGGGGCCACCACTCATACGCAGTATTTT. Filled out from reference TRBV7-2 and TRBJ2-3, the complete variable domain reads GAGVSQSPSNKVTEKGKDVELRCDPISGHTALYWYRQSLGQGLEFLIYFQGNSAPDKSGLPSDRFSAERTGGSVSTLTIQRTQQEDSAVYLCASSHKAGATTHTQYFGPGTRLTVL.

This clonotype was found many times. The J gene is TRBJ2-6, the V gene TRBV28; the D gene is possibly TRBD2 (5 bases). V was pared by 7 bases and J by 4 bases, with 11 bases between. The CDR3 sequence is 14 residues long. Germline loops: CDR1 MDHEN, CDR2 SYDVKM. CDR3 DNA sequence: TGTGCCAGCAAGGTGACGGGAGGGGCCAACGTCCTGACTTTC. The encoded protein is CASKVTGGANVLTF.

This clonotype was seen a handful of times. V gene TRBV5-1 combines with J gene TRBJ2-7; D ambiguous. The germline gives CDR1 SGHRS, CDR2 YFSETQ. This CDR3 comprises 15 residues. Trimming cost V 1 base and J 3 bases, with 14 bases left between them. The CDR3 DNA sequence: TGCGCCAGCAGCTTGAGGCAGAGTCAAGACTACGAGCAGTACTTC. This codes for CASSLRQSQDYEQYF.

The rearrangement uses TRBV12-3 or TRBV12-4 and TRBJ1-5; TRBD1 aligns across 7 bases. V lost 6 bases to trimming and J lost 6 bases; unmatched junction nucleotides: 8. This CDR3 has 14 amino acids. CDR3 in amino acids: CASSRDRVGQPQHF. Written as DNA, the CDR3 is TGTGCCAGCAGCCGCGACAGGGTAGGTCAGCCCCAGCATTTT.

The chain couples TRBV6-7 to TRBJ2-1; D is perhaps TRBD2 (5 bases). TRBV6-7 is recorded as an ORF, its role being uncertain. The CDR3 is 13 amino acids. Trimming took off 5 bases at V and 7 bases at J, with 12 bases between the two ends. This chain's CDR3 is CASSRKLENEQFF. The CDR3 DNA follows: TGTGCCAGCAGTAGAAAACTAGAAAATGAGCAGTTCTTC.

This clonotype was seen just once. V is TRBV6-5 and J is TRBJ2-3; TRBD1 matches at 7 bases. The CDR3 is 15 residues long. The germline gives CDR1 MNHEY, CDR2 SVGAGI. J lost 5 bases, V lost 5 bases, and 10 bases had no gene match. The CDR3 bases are TGTGCCAGCAGTACTACACTAGGGGGCGGAGATACGCAGTATTTT. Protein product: CASSTTLGGGDTQYF.

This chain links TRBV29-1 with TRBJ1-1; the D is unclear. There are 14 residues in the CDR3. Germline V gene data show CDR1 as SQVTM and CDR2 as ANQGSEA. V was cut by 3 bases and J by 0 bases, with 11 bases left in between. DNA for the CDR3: TGCAGCGTTGAGTCAGCGACTATGAACACTGAAGCTTTCTTT. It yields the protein CSVESATMNTEAFF.

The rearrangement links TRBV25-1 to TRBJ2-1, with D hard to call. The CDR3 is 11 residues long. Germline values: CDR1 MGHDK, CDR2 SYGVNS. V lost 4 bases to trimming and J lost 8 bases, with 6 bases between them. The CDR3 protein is CASSGRYEQFF. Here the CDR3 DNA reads TGTGCCAGCAGTGGGAGATATGAGCAGTTCTTC.

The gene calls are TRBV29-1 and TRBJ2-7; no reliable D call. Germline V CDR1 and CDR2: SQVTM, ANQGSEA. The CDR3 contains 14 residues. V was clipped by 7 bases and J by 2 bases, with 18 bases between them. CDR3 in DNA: TGCAGCGCCGGAGAACAGAGACCTACCTACGAGCAGTACTTC. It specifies CSAGEQRPTYEQYF.

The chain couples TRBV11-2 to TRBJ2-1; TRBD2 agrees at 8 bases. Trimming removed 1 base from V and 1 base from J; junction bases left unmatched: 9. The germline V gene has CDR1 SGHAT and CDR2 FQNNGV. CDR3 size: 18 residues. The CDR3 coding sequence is TGTGCCAGCAGCTTAGTTGGGTCGGCGGGGGGTTCCTACAATGAGCAGTTCTTC. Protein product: CASSLVGSAGGSYNEQFF.

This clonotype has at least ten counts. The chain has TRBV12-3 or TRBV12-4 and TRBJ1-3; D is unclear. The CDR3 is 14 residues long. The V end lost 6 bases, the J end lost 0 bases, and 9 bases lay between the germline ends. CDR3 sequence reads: CASRPDFSGNTIYF. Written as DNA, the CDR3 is TGTGCCAGCAGGCCAGATTTCTCTGGAAACACCATATATTTT.

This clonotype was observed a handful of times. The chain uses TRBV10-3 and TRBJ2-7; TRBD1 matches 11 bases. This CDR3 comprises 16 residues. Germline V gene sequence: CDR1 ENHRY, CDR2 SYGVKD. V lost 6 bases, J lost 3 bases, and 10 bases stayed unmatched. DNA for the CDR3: TGTGCCATCAGCCAGTTTTTGGACAGGGGGCTCTACGAGCAGTACTTC. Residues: CAISQFLDRGLYEQYF.